This is a list of T cell receptor beta chains from one sample in a study of CD8+ T cells in alopecia areata. The method was immunoSEQ multiplex PCR; TCRdb's version includes in-frame clones alone and lacks a portion of them. Here the sample spans approximately 180,000 clones, roughly 59% being singletons. Here the sequenced sample was CD4+ T cells sorted from blood, taken at week 0. All receptors come from a human donor with alopecia areata. CDR3s include the opening cysteine and the closing phenylalanine or tryptophan. Fields, in order: D gene, J gene, V gene, CDR3 protein. A D gene is named only where the DNA matches it firmly.

D gene: -
J gene: TRBJ1-1
V gene: TRBV7-9
CDR3 protein: CASSHTSDGTEAFF

D gene: TRBD2
J gene: TRBJ2-1
V gene: TRBV5-1
CDR3 protein: CASSRRSGTSGGPRIRGDYNEQFF

D gene: -
J gene: TRBJ1-5
V gene: TRBV29-1
CDR3 protein: CSVSESPNQPQHF

D gene: -
J gene: TRBJ2-3
V gene: TRBV4-3
CDR3 protein: CASSPNSGGYTDTQYF

D gene: TRBD1
J gene: TRBJ1-1
V gene: TRBV29-1
CDR3 protein: CSVARTGGSNTEAFF

D gene: -
J gene: TRBJ2-7
V gene: TRBV29-1
CDR3 protein: CSAGRASYEQYF

D gene: TRBD2
J gene: TRBJ2-3
V gene: TRBV7-7
CDR3 protein: CASSLGLAGTDTQYF

D gene: -
J gene: TRBJ2-5
V gene: TRBV29-1
CDR3 protein: CSVQAAQETQYF

D gene: -
J gene: TRBJ1-5
V gene: TRBV6-5
CDR3 protein: CASSSGESGNQPQHF

D gene: TRBD2
J gene: TRBJ2-1
V gene: TRBV29-1
CDR3 protein: CSVTAGGASSEQFF

D gene: -
J gene: TRBJ1-4
V gene: TRBV30
CDR3 protein: CAWAPRGPRRGKLFF

D gene: -
J gene: TRBJ1-5
V gene: TRBV19
CDR3 protein: CASSIQGTNQPQHF

D gene: TRBD1
J gene: TRBJ1-6
V gene: TRBV7-2
CDR3 protein: CALLTGIGSPLHF

D gene: -
J gene: TRBJ1-2
V gene: TRBV30
CDR3 protein: CAWSVRGYGYTF

D gene: -
J gene: TRBJ2-1
V gene: TRBV4-3
CDR3 protein: CASSQAMGEQFF

D gene: -
J gene: TRBJ1-1
V gene: TRBV29-1
CDR3 protein: CSVGPDAAFF

D gene: TRBD1
J gene: TRBJ2-3
V gene: TRBV4-3
CDR3 protein: CASSQVTGYSTDTQYF

D gene: -
J gene: TRBJ1-1
V gene: TRBV29-1
CDR3 protein: CSVGQLVANTEAFF

D gene: -
J gene: TRBJ1-2
V gene: TRBV6-1
CDR3 protein: CASTDNTGTYGYTF

D gene: -
J gene: TRBJ1-6
V gene: TRBV11-2
CDR3 protein: CASSLDSGGTHF

D gene: -
J gene: TRBJ2-6
V gene: TRBV18
CDR3 protein: CASSPPGGSSGANVLTF

D gene: TRBD1
J gene: TRBJ1-1
V gene: TRBV29-1
CDR3 protein: CSVKTGANTEAFF

D gene: TRBD2
J gene: TRBJ2-1
V gene: TRBV7-3
CDR3 protein: CASSPNAASGASYNEQFF

D gene: -
J gene: TRBJ1-5
V gene: TRBV10-2
CDR3 protein: CASSESGGDQPQHF

D gene: -
J gene: TRBJ2-2
V gene: TRBV9
CDR3 protein: CASSVDFGELFF

D gene: -
J gene: TRBJ2-1
V gene: TRBV2
CDR3 protein: CASSEPTNEQFF

D gene: -
J gene: TRBJ2-5
V gene: TRBV7-9
CDR3 protein: CASSLAGGETQYF

D gene: -
J gene: TRBJ2-6
V gene: TRBV29-1
CDR3 protein: CSVELGGTGANVLTF

D gene: -
J gene: TRBJ2-6
V gene: TRBV29-1
CDR3 protein: CSVTRGTGANVLTF